This is a list of T cell receptor beta chains from one sample in a study of blood T cell repertoires in COVID-19. Assay used: immunoSEQ multiplex PCR; TCRdb lists only in-frame clones, some missing. The sample holds 160,000 or so clones, 80% to 90% seen once. The sequenced sample was peripheral blood. The receptor source for this set is a man aged 55 to 70 with acute or convalescent COVID-19. Both conserved end residues are part of each CDR3. The D gene is left open where the match is weak. The size entry is marked missing in some rows and otherwise reads once, few, many or a size class.

J gene	V gene	D gene	clone size	CDR3 DNA	CDR3 protein
TRBJ2-6	TRBV30	TRBD1	-	TGTGCCCACCGGGACAGGGTTTTGGGCTCTGGGGCCAACGTCCTGACTTTC	CAHRDRVLGSGANVLTF
TRBJ1-6	TRBV10-2	-	-	TGCGCCAGCTCCCGACAGCAGAATTCACCCCTCCACTTT	CASSRQQNSPLHF
TRBJ1-5	TRBV19	-	-	TGTGCCAGTAATAGCGGAGCAGGGTCCCAGCATTTT	CASNSGAGSQHF
TRBJ1-5	TRBV12-5	TRBD1	-	TGTGCTAGTGGTTCGCGACAGGGTATGAGCAATCAGCCCCAGCATTTT	CASGSRQGMSNQPQHF
TRBJ1-2	TRBV10-1	-	once	TGCGCCAGCAGTGACAGTCCCTATGGCTACACCTTC	CASSDSPYGYTF
TRBJ2-7	TRBV4-2	-	once	TGTGCCAGCAGCCGGGAGCACGAGCAGTACTTC	CASSREHEQYF
TRBJ1-2	TRBV7-8	-	-	TGTGCCAGCAGCTTGGAGGGTGTCTATGGCTACACCTTC	CASSLEGVYGYTF
TRBJ1-1	TRBV12-5	-	-	TGTGCTAGTGGTTCCTTGACTAACACTGAAGCTTTCTTT	CASGSLTNTEAFF
TRBJ1-6	TRBV3-1/TRBV3-2	TRBD1	-	TGTGCCAGCAGCCGAGGTGCTCCGGGACAGGGGGATTCACCCCTCCACTTT	CASSRGAPGQGDSPLHF
TRBJ2-1	TRBV19	-	-	TGTGCCAGTAGTATCACCGGGACTTACAATGAGCAGTTCTTC	CASSITGTYNEQFF
TRBJ1-4	TRBV6-6	TRBD1	-	TGTGCCAGCAGAAGGACAGGGCTTGATGAAAAACTGTTTTTT	CASRRTGLDEKLFF
TRBJ2-3	TRBV6-5	-	-	TGTGCCAGCAGTAGGACCAGGGTTGATACGCAGTATTTT	CASSRTRVDTQYF
TRBJ1-2	TRBV19	TRBD1	-	TGTGCCAGTAGTTTGGACAGGGCCTATGGCTACACCTTC	CASSLDRAYGYTF
TRBJ2-7	TRBV6-5	TRBD1	-	TGTGCCAGCAGTTACTCGACAGGGGGCCACGAGCAGTACTTC	CASSYSTGGHEQYF
TRBJ1-6	TRBV6-4	-	-	TGTGCCAGCAGTGAGGCCGGCTGGGGGGGCAATTCACCCCTCCACTTT	CASSEAGWGGNSPLHF
TRBJ2-6	TRBV2	TRBD1	-	TGTGCCGGGAGGACAGGGGGGACTGGGGCCAACGTCCTGACTTTC	CAGRTGGTGANVLTF
TRBJ1-6	TRBV18	-	few	TGTGCCAGCTCACCCGACCTCGGGGTTTCACCCCTCCACTTT	CASSPDLGVSPLHF
TRBJ1-3	TRBV3-1/TRBV3-2	-	-	TGTGCCAGCAGCCAGAGGTCTCAGAGAAACACCATATATTTT	CASSQRSQRNTIYF
TRBJ1-5	TRBV27	-	-	TGTGCCAGCAGTGCCCGGACACCGAGTTCTAATCAGCCCCAGCATTTT	CASSARTPSSNQPQHF
TRBJ2-1	TRBV5-1	TRBD1	-	TGCGCCAGCAGCCCAACTACTGGGCAGGGGGCATACTTCTTC	CASSPTTGQGAYFF
TRBJ2-2	TRBV7-9	-	-	TGTGCCAGCAGCTCCCCTTCCGGGACGAACACCGGGGAGCTGTTTTTT	CASSSPSGTNTGELFF
TRBJ1-3	TRBV7-9	-	once	TGTGCCAGCAGATTTGGTGCCTGGGGGACTACTGGAAACACCATATATTTT	CASRFGAWGTTGNTIYF